Listed below are T cell receptor beta chains from one sample, sequenced in a study of shared clonotypes between healthy human individuals. Clones were read by immunoSEQ multiplex PCR, and TCRdb kept only the in-frame ones, dropping some. The sample lists around 690,000 clones, roughly 91% seen once, with 34% in the top ten. Sequenced input: memory CD8+ T cells from PBMCs. The source is a man aged 18 to 29 in good health. Some clones in this sample may be carry-over from other donors' samples. CDR3s include the opening cysteine and the closing phenylalanine or tryptophan. Each record gives: V gene, D gene, clone size, J gene, CDR3 protein, CDR3 DNA. D genes are given only for firm matches. For some rows the clone size is stated as once, few or many, or as a class when expanded; others skip it.

V gene: TRBV7-6
D gene: -
clone size: -
J gene: TRBJ2-1
CDR3 protein: CASSHGAGSSYNEQFF
CDR3 DNA: TGTGCCAGCAGCCACGGAGCTGGAAGCTCCTACAATGAGCAGTTCTTC

V gene: TRBV27
D gene: -
clone size: -
J gene: TRBJ2-1
CDR3 protein: CASSFTGASYNEQFF
CDR3 DNA: TGTGCCAGCAGTTTTACCGGGGCCTCCTACAATGAGCAGTTCTTC

V gene: TRBV9
D gene: TRBD1
clone size: -
J gene: TRBJ1-1
CDR3 protein: CASSANRDSYTEAFF
CDR3 DNA: TGTGCCAGCAGCGCAAACAGGGACAGCTACACTGAAGCTTTCTTT

V gene: TRBV6-6
D gene: TRBD2
clone size: -
J gene: TRBJ2-7
CDR3 protein: CASSYPRGGSYEQYF
CDR3 DNA: TGTGCCAGCAGTTACCCCCGCGGGGGCTCCTACGAGCAGTACTTC

V gene: TRBV28
D gene: TRBD1
clone size: -
J gene: TRBJ2-3
CDR3 protein: CASNPGTGGRRTQYF
CDR3 DNA: TGTGCCAGCAACCCGGGGACAGGGGGTAGACGTACGCAGTATTTT

V gene: TRBV27
D gene: -
clone size: -
J gene: TRBJ2-1
CDR3 protein: CASTPVGAPPYNEQFF
CDR3 DNA: TGTGCCAGCACCCCAGTGGGGGCCCCACCCTACAATGAGCAGTTCTTC

V gene: TRBV5-6
D gene: -
clone size: -
J gene: TRBJ2-1
CDR3 protein: CASSPTLGGSYNEQFF
CDR3 DNA: TGTGCCAGCAGCCCAACCTTGGGGGGCTCCTACAATGAGCAGTTCTTC

V gene: TRBV7-9
D gene: -
clone size: once
J gene: TRBJ2-7
CDR3 protein: CASSLRTAPYEQYF
CDR3 DNA: TGTGCCAGCAGCTTAAGGACAGCTCCCTACGAGCAGTACTTC

V gene: TRBV9
D gene: TRBD2
clone size: -
J gene: TRBJ2-1
CDR3 protein: CASSVSGRMDNEQFF
CDR3 DNA: TGTGCCAGCAGCGTTAGCGGGAGGATGGACAATGAGCAGTTCTTC

V gene: TRBV2
D gene: -
clone size: -
J gene: TRBJ1-4
CDR3 protein: CASSENEEKLFF
CDR3 DNA: TGTGCCAGCAGTGAAAACGAGGAAAAACTGTTTTTT

V gene: TRBV5-6
D gene: -
clone size: once
J gene: TRBJ2-7
CDR3 protein: CASTLGGVSYEQYF
CDR3 DNA: TGTGCCAGCACCCTCGGTGGGGTCTCCTACGAGCAGTACTTC

V gene: TRBV2
D gene: TRBD1
clone size: -
J gene: TRBJ2-7
CDR3 protein: CASSEALRGQGAGEQYF
CDR3 DNA: TGTGCCAGCAGTGAAGCGCTTCGGGGACAGGGGGCGGGGGAGCAGTACTTC

V gene: TRBV7-9
D gene: TRBD1
clone size: -
J gene: TRBJ2-2
CDR3 protein: CASSLNIAGQGATGELFF
CDR3 DNA: TGTGCCAGCAGCTTAAATATCGCGGGACAGGGGGCCACCGGGGAGCTGTTTTTT

V gene: TRBV25-1
D gene: -
clone size: -
J gene: TRBJ2-2
CDR3 protein: CASSEFGSNTGELFF
CDR3 DNA: TGTGCCAGCAGTGAATTTGGATCGAACACCGGGGAGCTGTTTTTT

V gene: TRBV9
D gene: TRBD2
clone size: -
J gene: TRBJ2-7
CDR3 protein: CASSPRTSYEQYF
CDR3 DNA: TGTGCCAGCAGCCCAAGGACTAGCTACGAGCAGTACTTC

V gene: TRBV2
D gene: -
clone size: -
J gene: TRBJ2-7
CDR3 protein: CASSEGRRNRDYEQYF
CDR3 DNA: TGTGCCAGCAGTGAAGGTCGTCGCAACAGGGACTACGAGCAGTACTTC

V gene: TRBV6-5
D gene: -
clone size: -
J gene: TRBJ2-1
CDR3 protein: CASSRPSASYNEQFF
CDR3 DNA: TGTGCCAGCAGCCGGCCCTCTGCCTCCTACAATGAGCAGTTCTTC

V gene: TRBV11-2
D gene: TRBD1
clone size: -
J gene: TRBJ1-1
CDR3 protein: CASSLTLRDSHTEAFF
CDR3 DNA: TGTGCCAGCAGCTTAACCCTCCGGGACAGCCACACTGAAGCTTTCTTT

V gene: TRBV11-2
D gene: TRBD2
clone size: -
J gene: TRBJ2-5
CDR3 protein: CASSTPGTSGTEWETQYF
CDR3 DNA: TGTGCCAGCAGCACCCCTGGGACTAGCGGTACAGAGTGGGAGACCCAGTACTTC

V gene: TRBV7-9
D gene: -
clone size: -
J gene: TRBJ2-3
CDR3 protein: CASSLGAGAYTDTQYF
CDR3 DNA: TGTGCCAGCAGCTTAGGTGCCGGGGCGTACACAGATACGCAGTATTTT

V gene: TRBV6-5
D gene: -
clone size: -
J gene: TRBJ2-7
CDR3 protein: CASSPRAGNYEQYF
CDR3 DNA: TGTGCCAGCAGTCCCCGGGCGGGAAATTACGAGCAGTACTTC

V gene: TRBV28
D gene: -
clone size: -
J gene: TRBJ2-7
CDR3 protein: CASSLRVGLNSYEQYF
CDR3 DNA: TGTGCCAGCAGTTTAAGGGTCGGACTCAACTCCTACGAGCAGTACTTC

V gene: TRBV7-9
D gene: -
clone size: -
J gene: TRBJ2-7
CDR3 protein: CASSLVGPSYEQYF
CDR3 DNA: TGTGCCAGCAGCTTAGTCGGGCCCTCCTACGAGCAGTACTTC

V gene: TRBV27
D gene: -
clone size: -
J gene: TRBJ2-3
CDR3 protein: CASSLSGVGALTDTQYF
CDR3 DNA: TGTGCCAGCAGTTTATCGGGAGTGGGGGCCCTCACAGATACGCAGTATTTT

V gene: TRBV6-5
D gene: -
clone size: -
J gene: TRBJ2-1
CDR3 protein: CASSLGRSSYNEQFF
CDR3 DNA: TGTGCCAGCAGTCTAGGACGGAGCTCCTACAATGAGCAGTTCTTC

V gene: TRBV10-2
D gene: -
clone size: -
J gene: TRBJ2-7
CDR3 protein: CASSDSSYEQYF
CDR3 DNA: TGCGCCAGCTCCGACAGCTCCTACGAGCAGTACTTC

V gene: TRBV6-6
D gene: -
clone size: -
J gene: TRBJ1-2
CDR3 protein: CASSQGQLYGYTF
CDR3 DNA: TGTGCCAGCAGCCAGGGACAACTTTATGGCTACACCTTC

V gene: TRBV19
D gene: TRBD1
clone size: -
J gene: TRBJ2-2
CDR3 protein: CASWDRVFDGELFF
CDR3 DNA: TGTGCCAGCTGGGACAGGGTATTTGACGGGGAGCTGTTTTTT

V gene: TRBV28
D gene: TRBD1
clone size: -
J gene: TRBJ2-7
CDR3 protein: CASTWDSSYEQYF
CDR3 DNA: TGTGCCAGCACATGGGACAGCTCCTACGAGCAGTACTTC

V gene: TRBV7-8
D gene: -
clone size: -
J gene: TRBJ1-1
CDR3 protein: CASSLAEGNTEAFF
CDR3 DNA: TGTGCCAGCAGCTTAGCGGAGGGAAACACTGAAGCTTTCTTT

V gene: TRBV2
D gene: -
clone size: -
J gene: TRBJ2-1
CDR3 protein: CASRDPLRANEQFF
CDR3 DNA: TGTGCCAGCAGGGACCCGCTCAGAGCCAATGAGCAGTTCTTC

V gene: TRBV28
D gene: TRBD1
clone size: -
J gene: TRBJ1-1
CDR3 protein: CASSPLGQGWGSEAFF
CDR3 DNA: TGTGCCAGCAGTCCACTGGGACAGGGTTGGGGATCTGAAGCTTTCTTT

V gene: TRBV4-3
D gene: -
clone size: -
J gene: TRBJ2-5
CDR3 protein: CASSQGVAGQETQYF
CDR3 DNA: TGCGCCAGCAGCCAAGGAGTGGCGGGGCAAGAGACCCAGTACTTC

V gene: TRBV9
D gene: -
clone size: few
J gene: TRBJ1-1
CDR3 protein: CASSASGARTEAFF
CDR3 DNA: TGTGCCAGCAGCGCGTCAGGGGCAAGAACTGAAGCTTTCTTT

V gene: TRBV5-6
D gene: TRBD1
clone size: -
J gene: TRBJ2-7
CDR3 protein: CASRSGQGFNEQYF
CDR3 DNA: TGTGCCAGCAGGTCGGGACAGGGCTTTAACGAGCAGTACTTC

V gene: TRBV6-6
D gene: TRBD2
clone size: -
J gene: TRBJ2-1
CDR3 protein: CASSTSGRSNEQFF
CDR3 DNA: TGTGCCAGCAGTACTAGCGGGAGATCCAATGAGCAGTTCTTC

V gene: TRBV4-2
D gene: -
clone size: -
J gene: TRBJ1-2
CDR3 protein: CASLGGDSSSYGYTF
CDR3 DNA: TGTGCCAGTCTGGGGGGGGACTCATCGTCCTATGGCTACACCTTC

V gene: TRBV11-2
D gene: -
clone size: -
J gene: TRBJ2-7
CDR3 protein: CASTLGTYEQYF
CDR3 DNA: TGTGCCAGCACCCTTGGAACCTACGAGCAGTACTTC

V gene: TRBV7-9
D gene: -
clone size: -
J gene: TRBJ1-2
CDR3 protein: CASSLLVSYGYTF
CDR3 DNA: TGTGCCAGCAGCTTATTGGTGTCCTATGGCTACACCTTC

V gene: TRBV28
D gene: TRBD1
clone size: -
J gene: TRBJ1-2
CDR3 protein: CASSDLLTTGRKIGYTF
CDR3 DNA: TGTGCCAGCAGCGATTTACTCACGACAGGGCGGAAGATTGGCTACACCTTC

V gene: TRBV7-9
D gene: -
clone size: -
J gene: TRBJ2-1
CDR3 protein: CASSLGDYNEQFF
CDR3 DNA: TGTGCCAGCAGCTTAGGAGACTACAATGAGCAGTTCTTC

V gene: TRBV27
D gene: -
clone size: -
J gene: TRBJ2-1
CDR3 protein: CASSLMGGSYNEQFF
CDR3 DNA: TGTGCCAGCAGTTTAATGGGGGGTTCCTACAATGAGCAGTTCTTC

V gene: TRBV4-1
D gene: TRBD1
clone size: -
J gene: TRBJ2-3
CDR3 protein: CASTHRQGGADTQYF
CDR3 DNA: TGCGCCAGCACCCATCGACAGGGTGGGGCAGATACGCAGTATTTT

V gene: TRBV2
D gene: -
clone size: -
J gene: TRBJ2-3
CDR3 protein: CASSEQASPRGDTQYF
CDR3 DNA: TGTGCCAGCAGTGAACAGGCTTCCCCTCGGGGAGATACGCAGTATTTT

V gene: TRBV27
D gene: -
clone size: -
J gene: TRBJ2-2
CDR3 protein: CASSLMAGELFF
CDR3 DNA: TGTGCCAGCAGTTTAATGGCCGGGGAGCTGTTTTTT

V gene: TRBV28
D gene: -
clone size: -
J gene: TRBJ2-7
CDR3 protein: CASSLDPKAVYEQYF
CDR3 DNA: TGTGCCAGCAGTCTGGACCCCAAGGCCGTCTACGAGCAGTACTTC

V gene: TRBV28
D gene: -
clone size: few
J gene: TRBJ2-1
CDR3 protein: CASRATPSYNEQFF
CDR3 DNA: TGTGCCAGCAGGGCCACCCCCTCCTACAATGAGCAGTTCTTC

V gene: TRBV19
D gene: -
clone size: -
J gene: TRBJ2-7
CDR3 protein: CASSDRGTYEQYF
CDR3 DNA: TGTGCCAGTAGTGACCGGGGGACCTACGAGCAGTACTTC

V gene: TRBV10-3
D gene: -
clone size: -
J gene: TRBJ1-2
CDR3 protein: CAISEGRITDGYTF
CDR3 DNA: TGTGCCATCAGTGAGGGACGGATCACCGATGGCTACACCTTC

V gene: TRBV4-1
D gene: -
clone size: -
J gene: TRBJ2-7
CDR3 protein: CASSQDERGGEQYF
CDR3 DNA: TGCGCCAGCAGCCAAGATGAGAGAGGCGGCGAGCAGTACTTC

V gene: TRBV6-1
D gene: TRBD1
clone size: few
J gene: TRBJ1-2
CDR3 protein: CASREGQNYGYTF
CDR3 DNA: TGTGCCAGCAGGGAGGGACAGAACTATGGCTACACCTTC

V gene: TRBV27
D gene: TRBD1
clone size: -
J gene: TRBJ1-5
CDR3 protein: CASATGGDQPQHF
CDR3 DNA: TGTGCCAGCGCTACAGGGGGTGATCAGCCCCAGCATTTT

V gene: TRBV9
D gene: -
clone size: -
J gene: TRBJ1-1
CDR3 protein: CASSVNKGTEAFF
CDR3 DNA: TGTGCCAGCAGCGTTAACAAGGGGACTGAAGCTTTCTTT

V gene: TRBV11-2
D gene: TRBD2
clone size: -
J gene: TRBJ2-1
CDR3 protein: CASSLVRLAENNEQFF
CDR3 DNA: TGTGCCAGCAGCTTAGTAAGACTAGCGGAAAACAATGAGCAGTTCTTC

V gene: TRBV7-8
D gene: TRBD1
clone size: -
J gene: TRBJ2-7
CDR3 protein: CASSSRDRVPYEQYF
CDR3 DNA: TGTGCCAGCAGCTCCCGGGACAGGGTCCCCTACGAGCAGTACTTC